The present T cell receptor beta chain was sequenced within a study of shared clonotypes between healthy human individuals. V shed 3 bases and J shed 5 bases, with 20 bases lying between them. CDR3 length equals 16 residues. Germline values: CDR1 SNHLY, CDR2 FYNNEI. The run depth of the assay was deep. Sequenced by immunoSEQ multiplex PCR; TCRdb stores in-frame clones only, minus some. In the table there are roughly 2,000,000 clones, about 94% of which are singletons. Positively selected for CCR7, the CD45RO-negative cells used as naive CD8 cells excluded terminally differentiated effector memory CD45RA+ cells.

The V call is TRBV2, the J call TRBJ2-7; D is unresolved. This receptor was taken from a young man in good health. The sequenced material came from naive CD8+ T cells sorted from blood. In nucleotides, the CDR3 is TGTGCCAGCAGTGACGGTCCGAGACCTCCGTACAACGAGCAGTACTTC. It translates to CASSDGPRPPYNEQYF.